The table lists the clone carrying this TCR beta chain with many counts. At the time of active disease, bone marrow was collected from every patient. CDR1 is MNHEY, CDR2 SVGAGI, per germline. V lost 5 bases and J 5 bases, leaving 13 bases between the germline ends. There are 14 residues in the CDR3. The data were taken from a study of read filtering for tumor transcriptome and immune sequencing. Whole-study context: Whole-transcriptome libraries were prepared after DNase treatment.

This library used about 360 ng RNA and molecular barcoded adaptors spanning alpha/delta and beta/gamma chains. TCRdb fed the reads into MiXCR, producing one record per CDR3 protein. Here the sample spans 85,000 or so distinct CDR3 sequences, roughly an eighth being singletons. The TCR was taken from a donor over 35 with multiple myeloma. Sequenced sample: a population of CD138-negative cells sorted from bone marrow. The gene calls are TRBV6-5 and TRBJ2-1; D is perhaps TRBD2 (6 bases). The CDR3 loop reads CASSISGSHNEQFF. The CDR3 DNA reads TGTGCCAGCAGTATTAGCGGAAGTCACAATGAGCAGTTCTTC.